The sequence of this TCR beta chain was determined in a study of T cell responses to AZD1222 COVID-19 vaccine. Study observations and caveats: Seropositivity was recorded at baseline in only 6 or 7 AZD1222 recipients. Donors skewed white British and female; clonal diversity was possibly underestimated. The peak T cell response came first, and repertoires were sampled only after it.

As to this clone: Antigen unknown.

With 10 bases clipped from V and 4 bases from J, the junction kept 7 bases outside the gene matches. The CDR3 sequence is 14 residues long. CDR1 MNHEY and CDR2 SMNVEV come from the germline V gene (reference sequence). The data were produced by immunoSEQ multiplex PCR, yet TCRdb's version contains in-frame clones alone and is incomplete. This table has tens of thousands of clones, roughly 90% appearing once. Researchers grouped second doses given at about 4 or about 12 weeks into one pool. The TCR originated in an adult who received the AZD1222 COVID-19 vaccine. The sequencing here drew on peripheral blood, taken 28 days after the second AZD1222 dose. The genes are TRBV27 and TRBJ1-6; 7 nucleotides match TRBD1. The CDR3 DNA reads TGTGCCACCCGGGACAGCCGGTATAATTCACCCCTCCACTTT. Translation gives CATRDSRYNSPLHF.